The 32 T cell receptor beta chains reported below all come from one sample, sequenced in a study of beta chain features in type 1 diabetes. For these TCRs, the target antigens are not known. Expressed TCRB transcripts were sequenced because the entire RNA isolate underwent reverse transcription. The method was immunoSEQ multiplex PCR; TCRdb's version includes in-frame clones alone and lacks a portion of them. Of 130,000 to 150,000 clones listed, approximately 13% are singletons. Study results and caveats: Researchers report that Type 1 diabetes patients had moderately but significantly shorter TCRB CDR3s across all four CD4+ subsets.

Sequencing was done on a sample of central memory CD4+ T cells from blood. The receptors stem from a man younger than 30 with type 1 diabetes.

This clone was detected only a few times. CDR3 DNA: TGTGCCAGCAGCTTGGATGGCGGCAGGAGTCCTGAAGCTTTCTTT. Encoded protein: CASSLDGGRSPEAFF. The chain couples TRBV5-4 to TRBJ1-1; D is undetermined. From germline, CDR1 is SGHNT and CDR2 YYREEE (reference sequence). The CDR3 has 15 amino acids. Between the trimmed V and J ends, which lost 0 bases and 6 bases, there was a span of 15 bases. The full variable domain, completed using reference TRBV5-4 and TRBJ1-1, is ETGVTQSPTHLIKTRGQQVTLRCSSQSGHNTVSWYQQALGQGPQFIFQYYREEENGRGNFPPRFSGLQFPNYSSELNVNALELDDSALYLCASSLDGGRSPEAFFGQGTRLTVV.

This chain uses TRBV7-2 with TRBJ2-1; TRBD1 aligns across 9 bases. The CDR3 is 15 residues long. CDR1 SGHTA and CDR2 FQGNSA come from the germline V gene. V trimming: 7 bases; J trimming: 3 bases; junction bases outside the gene matches: 7. This CDR3 reads CASTVDRGIYNEQFF. CDR3 sequence (DNA): TGTGCCAGCACCGTAGACAGGGGGATCTACAATGAGCAGTTCTTC. The full variable domain, completed using reference TRBV7-2 and TRBJ2-1, is GAGVSQSPSNKVTEKGKDVELRCDPISGHTALYWYRQSLGQGLEFLIYFQGNSAPDKSGLPSDRFSAERTGGSVSTLTIQRTQQEDSAVYLCASTVDRGIYNEQFFGPGTRLTVL.

In this sample, this clone turned up a few times. The chain has TRBV7-6 and TRBJ2-7, with 9 bases aligning to TRBD1. J gave up 4 bases and V 1 base, and 11 bases lay outside the gene matches. In germline, CDR1 is SGHVS, CDR2 FNYEAQ. CDR3 length: 17 amino acids. The CDR3, as DNA: TGTGCCAGCAGCTTAGAAGCGGACAGGGGATCCCCGTACGAGCAGTACTTC. Encoded protein: CASSLEADRGSPYEQYF. Using reference TRBV7-6 and TRBJ2-7 for the parts outside the CDR3, the full variable domain is GAGVSQSPRYKVTKRGQDVALRCDPISGHVSLYWYRQALGQGPEFLTYFNYEAQQDKSGLPNDRFSAERPEGSISTLTIQRTEQRDSAMYRCASSLEADRGSPYEQYFGPGTRLTVT.

This clone was seen a few times. The chain combines TRBV2 with TRBJ1-6; D is possibly TRBD1 (6 bases). Per germline, CDR1 SNHLY and CDR2 FYNNEI. The CDR3 has 14 amino acids. The V end was cut by 1 base, the J end by 9 bases, with 10 bases between. Here the CDR3 DNA reads TGTGCCAGCAGTGAAGAACAGGGCGGTTCACCCCTCCACTTT. Its protein is CASSEEQGGSPLHF.

The CDR3 loop reads CSVELPSGTQYF. The CDR3 DNA is TGCAGCGTTGAGCTCCCTAGTGGGACCCAGTACTTC. V usage is TRBV29-1 and J usage is TRBJ2-5; D is uncertain. The V gene lost 3 bases and the J gene lost 7 bases, with 12 bases spanning the gap. The CDR3 is 12 amino acids. Germline assignment: CDR1 SQVTM and CDR2 ANQGSEA.

This clone was seen ten or more times. The chain has TRBV10-3 and TRBJ2-3, with a weak D call TRBD1 (6 bases). Per the germline V gene, CDR1 is ENHRY and CDR2 is SYGVKD. Trimming cost V 7 bases and J 3 bases, with 14 bases left between them. The CDR3 has 14 residues. The CDR3 DNA reads TGTGCCATCACCCCATCCCAGGGGACAGATACGCAGTATTTT. This sequence encodes CAITPSQGTDTQYF.

This clone was detected only a few times. The chain couples TRBV30 to TRBJ1-1; D is uncertain. The CDR3 is 13 amino acids. Germline V CDR1 and CDR2: GTSNPN, SVGIG (reference sequence). Trimming removed 2 bases from V and 1 base from J, with 8 bases in between. As DNA, the CDR3 is TGTGCCTGGAGTCCCATTGAGAACACTGAAGCTTTCTTT. Translation gives CAWSPIENTEAFF.

The CDR3 sequence: CASSSRGRQGSPYNEQFF. The DNA of the CDR3 is TGTGCCAGCAGCTCACGGGGCCGACAGGGGTCCCCTTACAATGAGCAGTTCTTC. The chain couples TRBV7-3 to TRBJ2-1; 8 nucleotides match TRBD1. The CDR3 length is 18 residues. After removal of 4 bases from V and 4 bases from J, the junction contained 15 bases not matched to a gene. CDR1 SGHTA and CDR2 FQGTGA come from the germline V gene.

V is TRBV19 and J is TRBJ2-4; D might be TRBD2 (7 bases). Trimming shortened V by 7 bases and J by 3 bases, and 22 bases separated the two germline ends. The CDR3 sequence is 17 residues long. In germline, CDR1 is LNHDA, CDR2 SQIVND (reference sequence). Here the CDR3 DNA reads TGTGCCAGTACCAATTCGGGGGGATTACAGGGCAAAAACATTCAGTACTTC. It translates to CASTNSGGLQGKNIQYF.

This clone was detected only a few times. The gene calls are TRBV6-5 and TRBJ1-2, with a possible D match to TRBD1 (5 bases). V shed 7 bases and J shed 6 bases, with 12 bases lying between them. Germline V lookup: CDR1 MNHEY, CDR2 SVGAGI. The CDR3 is 12 amino acids. The CDR3 region has the DNA TGTGCCAGCACCGGGGCGTGGGATGGCTACACCTTC. Its protein is CASTGAWDGYTF.

In its sample, this clone was seen a few times. The chain employs TRBV11-3 and TRBJ1-1; D may be TRBD1 (5 bases). The CDR3 loop spans 17 amino acids. The germline V and J ends were trimmed by 5 bases and 2 bases, with 21 bases remaining between them. CDR1 and CDR2 from the germline V gene are SGHNT and YENEEA. The CDR3 is CASSLLTGRRLNTEAFF. In nucleotides, the CDR3 is TGTGCCAGCAGCCTCCTTACGGGACGGCGCCTTAACACTGAAGCTTTCTTT.

This chain joins TRBV7-8 and TRBJ1-4; unclear D gene. Germline V gene lookup returns CDR1 SGHVS and CDR2 FQNEAQ. The CDR3 is 17 residues long. Trimming stripped 1 base from V and 2 bases from J, with 14 bases between. This CDR3 is CASSLGRVSLTNEKLFF. CDR3 in DNA: TGTGCCAGCAGCTTAGGTCGGGTCAGCCTGACTAATGAAAAACTGTTTTTT.

V gene TRBV6-1 combines with J gene TRBJ2-6; D is undetermined. Germline-derived CDR1 and CDR2 are MNHNS and SASEGT. The V gene lost 1 base and the J gene lost 4 bases, with 8 bases spanning the gap. This CDR3 has 15 amino acids. Here the CDR3 reads CASSEDTLGANVLTF. Written as DNA, the CDR3 is TGTGCCAGCAGTGAAGACACCCTCGGGGCCAACGTCCTGACTTTC.

The chain has TRBV2 and TRBJ1-1; D is unresolved. The ends were cut back, 2 bases at V and 0 bases at J, with 7 bases in the middle. This CDR3 contains 14 residues. Per the germline V gene, CDR1 is SNHLY and CDR2 is FYNNEI. The CDR3 loop reads CASSEQSVNTEAFF. The CDR3 bases are TGTGCCAGCAGTGAACAGAGCGTGAACACTGAAGCTTTCTTT.

This chain links TRBV28 with TRBJ2-7; TRBD1 matches at 11 bases. The trim removed 5 bases at V and 5 bases at J, leaving 8 bases unmatched. This CDR3 has 15 amino acids. Germline loops: CDR1 MDHEN, CDR2 SYDVKM. CDR3 residues: CASSANPGQGDEQYF. Written as DNA, the CDR3 is TGTGCCAGCAGTGCAAACCCGGGACAGGGGGACGAGCAGTACTTC.

This clone occurred a few times. V gene TRBV25-1 combines with J gene TRBJ1-2; 8 bases are shared with TRBD1. The CDR3 consists of 14 residues. CDR1 is MGHDK and CDR2 is SYGVNS in the germline V gene. The V and J ends lost 7 bases and 6 bases, in that order; junction bases with no gene match: 10. In DNA form, the CDR3 reads TGTGCCAGCACACCGGGACAGGATTTACATGGCTACACCTTC. Its translation: CASTPGQDLHGYTF.

There are a few counts of this clone. This sequence joins TRBV30 and TRBJ1-6, with 7 bases aligning to TRBD1. The germline V gene encodes CDR1 GTSNPN and CDR2 SVGIG (reference sequence). Unmatched junction bases numbered 11, after V lost 3 bases and J lost 9 bases. The CDR3 is 15 amino acids. CDR3 nucleotides: TGTGCCTGGAGCACCAGGGGGAACTGGGGTTCACCCCTCCACTTT. Translated: CAWSTRGNWGSPLHF.

The rearrangement links TRBV5-4 to TRBJ1-2; 7 positions match TRBD1. The CDR3 spans 14 residues. V lost 5 bases, J lost 5 bases, and 9 bases stayed unmatched. Per germline, CDR1 SGHNT and CDR2 YYREEE (reference sequence). The CDR3 region has the DNA TGTGCCAGCAGATCACAGGGGTGGTTGTATGGCTACACCTTC. Amino acids: CASRSQGWLYGYTF.

This clone was detected only a few times. The rearrangement links TRBV27 to TRBJ1-1; D perhaps matches TRBD1 (6 bases). Germline V gene lookup returns CDR1 MNHEY and CDR2 SMNVEV (reference sequence). Deletions cut 4 bases from V and 0 bases from J, with 12 bases between. This CDR3 has 15 residues. CDR3 sequence: CASSWRGGMNTEAFF. CDR3 coding DNA: TGTGCCAGCAGTTGGAGGGGGGGCATGAACACTGAAGCTTTCTTT.

The V and J genes are TRBV30 and TRBJ1-6, with 9 bases identical to TRBD1. V lost 4 bases to trimming and J lost 11 bases; unmatched junction nucleotides: 3. The CDR3 is 12 residues long. Germline V gene sequence: CDR1 GTSNPN, CDR2 SVGIG (reference sequence). In DNA form, the CDR3 reads TGTGCCTGGATAACAGGGGGCACACCCCTCCACTTT. It is translated as CAWITGGTPLHF.

V is TRBV25-1 and J is TRBJ2-2, with 9 positions matching TRBD1. This CDR3 comprises 14 residues. Germline V gene sequence: CDR1 MGHDK, CDR2 SYGVNS. J gave up 3 bases and V 8 bases, and 4 bases lay outside the gene matches. The CDR3 nucleotides are TGTGCCAGCTCGGGGACAGGGTACACCGGGGAGCTGTTTTTT. Translating gives CASSGTGYTGELFF.

This clone was found a few times. The chain carries TRBV25-1 and TRBJ2-1, with 9 bases matching TRBD1. CDR3 size: 12 residues. V lost 3 bases and J lost 9; bases outside the gene matches: 0. The V gene's germline CDR1 is MGHDK and CDR2 SYGVNS. CDR3 in DNA: TGTGCCAGCAGTGAGGACAGGGGTGAGCAGTTCTTC. Its protein product is CASSEDRGEQFF.

V and J are TRBV11-3 and TRBJ1-2; D call uncertain. This CDR3 comprises 14 residues. Trimming cost V 1 base and J 3 bases, with 9 bases left between them. CDR1 and CDR2 (germline): SGHNT, YENEEA. CDR3 DNA sequence: TGTGCCAGCAGCTTAGGGGAAGCCGACTATGGCTACACCTTC. Residues: CASSLGEADYGYTF.

This rearrangement joins TRBV7-9 to TRBJ1-3; the D is unclear. CDR1 is SEHNR, CDR2 FQNEAQ, per germline (reference sequence). CDR3 length equals 15 residues. Trimming pared 1 base from V and 2 bases from J, leaving 9 bases between. The DNA for the CDR3 is TGTGCCAGCAGCTTAGATGGGAGCCCTGGAAACACCATATATTTT. Residues: CASSLDGSPGNTIYF.

This clone turned up a few times. The chain has TRBV18 and TRBJ1-1, with D uncertain. Germline CDR1 KGHSH, CDR2 LQKENI. Trimming removed 4 bases from V and 3 bases from J, with 12 bases in between. The CDR3 is 14 amino acids. The CDR3 sequence: CASSRESRDTEAFF. The CDR3 coding sequence is TGTGCCAGCTCACGGGAATCCCGGGACACTGAAGCTTTCTTT.

V usage is TRBV9 and J usage is TRBJ1-1, with a weak D call TRBD1 (5 bases). Trimming removed 0 bases at V and 5 bases at J, with 14 bases between. The CDR3 length is 15 residues. Germline lookup yields CDR1 SGDLS and CDR2 YYNGEE. The CDR3 nucleotides read TGTGCCAGCAGCGTAGGGGTAGGGGAGAGGACTGAAGCTTTCTTT. It specifies CASSVGVGERTEAFF.

This clone was seen only a few times. The CDR3 DNA sequence: TGTGCCAGCTCACCCTCCGGGAACGAGCAGTACTTC. This sequence encodes CASSPSGNEQYF. The V and J genes are TRBV18 and TRBJ2-7; possible D gene TRBD2, 5 bases. Trimming took off 3 bases at V and 5 bases at J, with 8 bases between the two ends. The CDR3 is 12 amino acids. Germline V lookup: CDR1 KGHSH, CDR2 LQKENI.

In its sample, this clone was seen a few times. The gene calls are TRBV5-6 and TRBJ1-1; D remains ambiguous. Per germline, CDR1 SGHDT and CDR2 YYEEEE. Trimming removed 0 bases from V and 1 base from J, with 16 bases in between. This CDR3 contains 17 residues. CDR3 protein: CASSLVGERAKNTEAFF. DNA of the CDR3: TGTGCCAGCAGCTTGGTCGGAGAAAGGGCTAAGAACACTGAAGCTTTCTTT.

The chain uses TRBV6-5 and TRBJ2-1; the match to TRBD2 covers 8 bases. The CDR3 loop spans 14 amino acids. V gave up 5 bases and J gave up 4 bases; unmatched junction bases: 4. The germline V gene encodes CDR1 MNHEY and CDR2 SVGAGI. In DNA, the CDR3 is TGTGCCAGCAGTGCTAGCGGGTATTACAATGAGCAGTTCTTC. As protein: CASSASGYYNEQFF.

This clone showed up just a few times. J is TRBJ1-2 and V is TRBV21-1; the table gives TRBD1 as D, unverified against the DNA. TRBV21-1 is a known pseudogene. The CDR3 contains 15 residues. The CDR3 DNA follows: TGTGCCAGCAGCAAAGATCAGGGGGCGGACTATGGCTACACCTTC. This gives the protein CASSKDQGADYGYTF.

The chain couples TRBV5-1 to TRBJ1-2, with D unresolved. Looked up from germline, CDR1 is SGHRS and CDR2 is YFSETQ. The CDR3 runs to 13 residues. V lost 1 base, J lost 8 bases, and 12 bases lay in between. CDR3 nucleotides: TGCGCCAGCAGCTTGACCGCCGTCAGAGGCTACACCTTC. This sequence encodes CASSLTAVRGYTF.

This clone was picked up a small number of times. The rearrangement joins TRBV6-5 to TRBJ1-2; perhaps TRBD1 as D (5 bases). This CDR3 region has 14 residues. Trimming took 6 bases from V and 7 from J, leaving 18 bases between them. Germline CDR1 is MNHEY and CDR2 is SVGAGI. Written as DNA, the CDR3 is TGTGCCAGCAGCCCGACCCAGGGACCGGGTGGCTACACCTTC. It specifies CASSPTQGPGGYTF.